This T cell receptor (beta chain) is from a study of T-cell reconstitution after alpha-beta-depleted transplantation in children. This clonotype was counted many times. Unique molecular identifiers were used to barcode this TCRbeta library. TCRdb independently ran MiXCR on the PCR reads; one entry per CDR3 protein. The table lists about 690,000 distinct CDR3 sequences, 16% of them singletons, with 1.1% in the top ten. This sequence originates from a human donor who donated a stem cell graft to a child with acute myeloid leukemia. The sequencing used PBMCs from the stem cell graft donor, collected from the stem cell graft.

The CDR3 is CASSKVVSSSSYEQYV. The CDR3 coding sequence is TGTGCCAGCAGCAAAGTAGTCAGTTCTTCCTCCTACGAGCAGTACGTC. This chain joins TRBV21-1 and TRBJ2-7; TRBD2, as called in the table, went unchecked against the DNA. TRBV21-1 has pseudogene status. The CDR3 totals 16 residues.